This section outlines one TCR beta chain sequence together with its context. The source of the sample is a study of blood T cell repertoires in COVID-19. The wider study: Sources were T cells, B-cell-depleted T cells, or PBMCs; the material itself was cDNA or gDNA.

In the authors' methods: Scientists estimated how many nucleated cells there were by amplifying reference gene primers. Method: immunoSEQ multiplex PCR; TCRdb's copy keeps in-frame clones and lacks some. From that table come the V and J calls and clone size; the DNA was used to work out D and trimming. The profile shows about 400,000 clones, around 92% of them singletons. Trimming took 2 bases from V and 4 from J; bases not matched to a gene: 2. In germline, CDR1 is SNHLY, CDR2 FYNNEI. The CDR3 totals 15 residues. This chain connects TRBV2 to TRBJ1-6; TRBD1 matches at 7 bases. The sequencing sample was made of peripheral blood. The origin of this receptor is a man between 35 and 55 years old with acute or convalescent COVID-19. The CDR3 bases are TGTGCCAGCAGTGAACGGGACAGATATAATTCACCCCTCCACTTT. The encoded protein is CASSERDRYNSPLHF.